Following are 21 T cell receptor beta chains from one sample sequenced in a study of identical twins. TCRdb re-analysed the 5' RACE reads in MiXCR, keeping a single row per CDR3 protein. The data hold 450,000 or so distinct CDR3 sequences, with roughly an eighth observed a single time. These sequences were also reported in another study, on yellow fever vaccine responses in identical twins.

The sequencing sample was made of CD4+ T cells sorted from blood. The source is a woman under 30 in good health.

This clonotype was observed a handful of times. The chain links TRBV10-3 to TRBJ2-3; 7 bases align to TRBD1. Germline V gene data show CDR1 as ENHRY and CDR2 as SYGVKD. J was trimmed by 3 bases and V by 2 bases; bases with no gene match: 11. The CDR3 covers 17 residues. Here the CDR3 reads CAISEKAGTVSTDTQYF. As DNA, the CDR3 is TGTGCCATCAGTGAGAAAGCCGGGACAGTATCTACAGATACGCAGTATTTT.

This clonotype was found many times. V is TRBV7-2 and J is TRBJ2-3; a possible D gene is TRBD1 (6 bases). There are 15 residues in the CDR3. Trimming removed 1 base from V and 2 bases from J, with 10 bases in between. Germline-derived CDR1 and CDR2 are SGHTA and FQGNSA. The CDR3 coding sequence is TGTGCCAGCAGCTTAGAAACAGGGCCCACAGATACGCAGTATTTT. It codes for CASSLETGPTDTQYF.

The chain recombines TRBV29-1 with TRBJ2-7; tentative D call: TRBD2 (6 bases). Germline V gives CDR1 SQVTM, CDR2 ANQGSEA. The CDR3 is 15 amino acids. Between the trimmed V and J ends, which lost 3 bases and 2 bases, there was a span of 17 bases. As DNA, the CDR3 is TGCAGCGTTGATCGGCTCGGGGGACTCGCCTACGAGCAGTACTTC. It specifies CSVDRLGGLAYEQYF.

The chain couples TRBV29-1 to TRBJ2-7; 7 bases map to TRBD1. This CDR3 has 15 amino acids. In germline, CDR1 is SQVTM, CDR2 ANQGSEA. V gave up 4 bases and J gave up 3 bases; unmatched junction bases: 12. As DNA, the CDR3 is TGCAGCGTTGCTTCCTCACAGGGGTTGCACTACGAGCAGTACTTC. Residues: CSVASSQGLHYEQYF.

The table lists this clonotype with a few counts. CDR3 in DNA: TGTGCCAGCAGTTTGAGGGACAGGGTTTTACCCCTCCACTTT. It is translated as CASSLRDRVLPLHF. V usage is TRBV12-3 or TRBV12-4 and J usage is TRBJ1-6; TRBD1 aligns across 9 bases. The trim removed 3 bases at V and 12 bases at J, leaving 6 bases unmatched. The CDR3 extends over 14 amino acids.

The DNA for the CDR3 is TGCAGCGTTCCTTCGGGACAGGAGACCCAGTACTTC. Protein: CSVPSGQETQYF. J is TRBJ2-5 and V is TRBV29-1; TRBD1 aligns across 7 bases. Germline V gene lookup returns CDR1 SQVTM and CDR2 ANQGSEA. CDR3 length: 12 residues. The V gene end was trimmed by 5 bases and the J gene end by 5 bases; junction bases not matched to a gene: 5.

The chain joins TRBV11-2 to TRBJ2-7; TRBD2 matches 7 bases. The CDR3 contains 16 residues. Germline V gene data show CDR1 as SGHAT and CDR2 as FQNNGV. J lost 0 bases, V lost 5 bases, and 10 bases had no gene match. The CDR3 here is CASSEPGTIPSYEQYF. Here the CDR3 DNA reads TGTGCCAGCAGCGAGCCCGGGACTATCCCCTCCTACGAGCAGTACTTC.

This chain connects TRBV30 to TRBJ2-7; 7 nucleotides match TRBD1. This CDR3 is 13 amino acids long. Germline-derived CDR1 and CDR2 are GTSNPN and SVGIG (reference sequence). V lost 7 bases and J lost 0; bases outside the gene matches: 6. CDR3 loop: CASDRFSSYEQYF. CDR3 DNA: TGTGCCTCGGACAGGTTCAGCTCCTACGAGCAGTACTTC.

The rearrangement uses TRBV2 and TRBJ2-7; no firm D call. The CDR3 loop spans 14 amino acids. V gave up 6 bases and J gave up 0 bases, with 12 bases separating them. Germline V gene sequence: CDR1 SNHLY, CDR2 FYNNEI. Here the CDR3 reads CASRGDTYSYEQYF. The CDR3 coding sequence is TGTGCCAGCAGAGGCGACACTTACTCCTACGAGCAGTACTTC.

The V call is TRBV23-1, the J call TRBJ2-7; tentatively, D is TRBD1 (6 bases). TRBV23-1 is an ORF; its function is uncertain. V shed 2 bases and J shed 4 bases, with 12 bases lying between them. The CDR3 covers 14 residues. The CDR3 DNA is TGCGCCAGCAGTCAACCCAAGGGGGTTTACGAGCAGTACTTC. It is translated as CASSQPKGVYEQYF.

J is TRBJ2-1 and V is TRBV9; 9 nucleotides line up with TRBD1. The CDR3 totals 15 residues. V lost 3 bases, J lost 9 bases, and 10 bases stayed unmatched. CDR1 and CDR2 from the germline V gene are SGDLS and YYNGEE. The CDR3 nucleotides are TGTGCCAGCAGCGCCCACCGGGACAGGGACAGTGAGCAGTTCTTC. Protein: CASSAHRDRDSEQFF.

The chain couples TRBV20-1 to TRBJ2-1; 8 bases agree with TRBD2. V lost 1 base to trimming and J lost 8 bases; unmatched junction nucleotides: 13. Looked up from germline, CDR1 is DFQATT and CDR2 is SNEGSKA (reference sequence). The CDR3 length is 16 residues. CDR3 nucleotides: TGCAGTGCTAGAGGGCCGTGGGGACTAGACCACGATGAGCAGTTCTTC. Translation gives CSARGPWGLDHDEQFF.

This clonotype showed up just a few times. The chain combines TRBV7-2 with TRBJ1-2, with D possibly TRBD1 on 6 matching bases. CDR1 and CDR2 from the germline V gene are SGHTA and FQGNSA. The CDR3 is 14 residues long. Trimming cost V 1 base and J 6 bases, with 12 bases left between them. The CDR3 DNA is TGTGCCAGCAGCTTAGTTCAGGGGCCCCATGGCTACACCTTC. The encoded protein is CASSLVQGPHGYTF. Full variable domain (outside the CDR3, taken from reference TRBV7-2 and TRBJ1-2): GAGVSQSPSNKVTEKGKDVELRCDPISGHTALYWYRQSLGQGLEFLIYFQGNSAPDKSGLPSDRFSAERTGGSVSTLTIQRTQQEDSAVYLCASSLVQGPHGYTFGSGTRLTVV.

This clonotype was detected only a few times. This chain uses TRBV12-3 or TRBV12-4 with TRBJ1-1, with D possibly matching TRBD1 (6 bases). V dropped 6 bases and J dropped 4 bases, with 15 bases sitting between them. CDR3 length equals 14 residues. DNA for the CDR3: TGTGCCAGCAGCAACGGCGAGGGGGGCACTGAAGCTTTCTTT. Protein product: CASSNGEGGTEAFF.

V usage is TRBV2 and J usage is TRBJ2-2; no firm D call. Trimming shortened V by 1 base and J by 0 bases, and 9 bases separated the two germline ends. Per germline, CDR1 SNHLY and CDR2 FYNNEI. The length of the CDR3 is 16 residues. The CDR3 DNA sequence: TGTGCCAGCAGTGAAGTGGCGGCCTCGAACACCGGGGAGCTGTTTTTT. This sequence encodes CASSEVAASNTGELFF.

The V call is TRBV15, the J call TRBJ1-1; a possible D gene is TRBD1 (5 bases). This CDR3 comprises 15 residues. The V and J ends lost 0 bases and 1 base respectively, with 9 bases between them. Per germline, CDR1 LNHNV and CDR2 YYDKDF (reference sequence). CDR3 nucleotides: TGTGCCACCAGCAGAGATGGGGGTCCGAACACTGAAGCTTTCTTT. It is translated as CATSRDGGPNTEAFF.

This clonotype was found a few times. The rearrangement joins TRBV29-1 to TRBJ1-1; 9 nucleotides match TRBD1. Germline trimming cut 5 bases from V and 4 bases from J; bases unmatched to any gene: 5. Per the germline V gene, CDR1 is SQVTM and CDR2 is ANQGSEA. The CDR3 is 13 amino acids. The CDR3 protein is CSVRQGGSTEAFF. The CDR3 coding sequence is TGCAGCGTTCGACAGGGGGGGAGCACTGAAGCTTTCTTT.

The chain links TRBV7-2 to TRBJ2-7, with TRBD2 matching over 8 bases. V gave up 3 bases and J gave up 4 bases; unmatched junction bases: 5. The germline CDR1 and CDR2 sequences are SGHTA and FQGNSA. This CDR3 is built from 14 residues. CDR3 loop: CASSFMPGGYEQYF. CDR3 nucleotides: TGTGCCAGCAGCTTTATGCCGGGGGGGTACGAGCAGTACTTC.

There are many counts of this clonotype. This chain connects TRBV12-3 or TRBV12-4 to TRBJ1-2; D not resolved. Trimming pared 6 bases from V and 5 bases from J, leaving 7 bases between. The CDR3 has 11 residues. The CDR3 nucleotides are TGTGCCAGCAGCCGCATGTATGGCTACACCTTC. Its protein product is CASSRMYGYTF.

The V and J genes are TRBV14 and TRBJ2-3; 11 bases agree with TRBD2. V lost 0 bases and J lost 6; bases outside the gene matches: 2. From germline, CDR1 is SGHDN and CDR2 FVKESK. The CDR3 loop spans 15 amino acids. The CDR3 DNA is TGTGCCAGCAGCCAAGACACTAGCGGGAGCGATACGCAGTATTTT. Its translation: CASSQDTSGSDTQYF. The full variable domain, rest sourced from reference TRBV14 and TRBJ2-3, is EAGVTQFPSHSVIEKGQTVTLRCDPISGHDNLYWYRRVMGKEIKFLLHFVKESKQDESGMPNNRFLAERTGGTYSTLKVQPAELEDSGVYFCASSQDTSGSDTQYFGPGTRLTVL.

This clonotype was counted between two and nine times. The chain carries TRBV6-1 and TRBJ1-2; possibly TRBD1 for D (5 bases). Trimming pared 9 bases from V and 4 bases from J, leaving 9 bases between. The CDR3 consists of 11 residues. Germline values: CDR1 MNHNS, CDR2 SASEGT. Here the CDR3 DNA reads TGTGCCAGTTGGGGCGGCTATGGCTACACCTTC. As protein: CASWGGYGYTF.